Following are 7 T cell receptor beta chains from one sample sequenced in a study of blood T cell repertoires in COVID-19. The method was immunoSEQ multiplex PCR; TCRdb's version includes in-frame clones alone and lacks a portion of them. The profile shows fewer than 200,000 clones, about 85% of them singletons. Sequencing was carried out using peripheral blood. The receptor source for this set is a man between 60 and 75 years old with active or convalescent COVID-19.

CDR3 nucleotides: TGTGCCAGCAAAAGCAGGAGACAGCTTTACGAGCAGTACTTC. It codes for CASKSRRQLYEQYF. V gene TRBV6-5 combines with J gene TRBJ2-7; D may be TRBD1 (5 bases). This CDR3 comprises 14 residues. Per the germline V gene, CDR1 is MNHEY and CDR2 is SVGAGI. V lost 7 bases and J lost 4, with 17 bases in between.

The gene calls are TRBV29-1 and TRBJ2-3, with 10 bases identical to TRBD1. The CDR3 runs to 14 residues. The trim removed 3 bases at V and 1 base at J, leaving 1 base unmatched. The germline gives CDR1 SQVTM, CDR2 ANQGSEA. The CDR3 loop reads CSVDGTGGTDTQYF. The CDR3 DNA follows: TGCAGCGTTGACGGGACAGGGGGCACAGATACGCAGTATTTT.

The chain has TRBV4-1 and TRBJ1-1; 7 bases fit TRBD1. Losses at the gene ends were 3 bases for V and 0 bases for J; bases not matched to a gene: 10. This CDR3 contains 17 residues. Germline CDR1 and CDR2: MGHRA and YSYEKL. The CDR3 coding sequence is TGCGCCAGCAGCCAGGGAACAGGGGATCTTATGAACACTGAAGCTTTCTTT. Residues: CASSQGTGDLMNTEAFF.

The V gene is TRBV11-2, the J gene TRBJ1-4; maybe TRBD1 (6 bases). Deletions cut 5 bases from V and 2 bases from J, with 9 bases between. There are 14 residues in the CDR3. Germline CDR1 SGHAT, CDR2 FQNNGV. The CDR3 region has the DNA TGTGCCAGCAGCCCTGGACAGACTAATGAAAAACTGTTTTTT. This gives the protein CASSPGQTNEKLFF.

This chain joins TRBV5-1 and TRBJ2-5; D perhaps matches TRBD1 (7 bases). Germline V CDR1 and CDR2: SGHRS, YFSETQ. With 5 bases removed from V and 1 base from J, the gap between germline ends came to 12 bases. This CDR3 comprises 14 residues. This chain's CDR3 is CASRPGGFQETQYF. The CDR3 bases are TGCGCCAGCAGACCAGGGGGGTTCCAAGAGACCCAGTACTTC.

The rearrangement joins TRBV6-4 to TRBJ2-7; tentatively, D is TRBD1 (6 bases). This CDR3 has 13 amino acids. Germline V gene sequence: CDR1 MRHNA, CDR2 SNTAGT. With 10 bases removed from V and 2 bases from J, the gap between germline ends came to 15 bases. The CDR3 nucleotides are TGTGCCAACAATCGCAGGGGACCCTACGAGCAGTACTTC. Translation: CANNRRGPYEQYF.

The V and J genes are TRBV6-5 and TRBJ1-4, with 10 bases lining up with TRBD1. This CDR3 has 14 amino acids. The J segment lost 8 bases and the V segment lost 6 bases, leaving 6 bases of the junction unmatched. Germline CDR1 reads MNHEY; CDR2 reads SVGAGI. The CDR3 reads CASSRGQGYEKLFF. The CDR3 coding sequence is TGTGCCAGCAGCCGGGGACAGGGGTACGAAAAACTGTTTTTT.